This T cell receptor beta chain came from a study of patients and donors after allogeneic stem cell transplantation. The junction had 3 bases not matched to a gene; V was cut back by 3 bases and J by 3 bases. Germline CDR1 reads DFQATT; CDR2 reads SNEGSKA (reference sequence). This CDR3 region has 14 residues. TCRdb re-called the RT-PCR reads through MiXCR, storing one row per CDR3 protein. The data hold 190,000 or so distinct CDR3 sequences, with 41% observed a single time. This clonotype was sampled from a human donor who was either an allogeneic HSCT recipient or a stem cell or donor lymphocyte infusion donor (not recorded which). It is not recorded whose cells these are; they may come from a transplant donor. Sequenced: blood, either unsorted or a sorted T cell fraction (not recorded which). The chain links TRBV20-1 to TRBJ1-4; the match to TRBD1 covers 8 bases. CDR3 coding DNA: TGCAGTGCTAGGGGACAGGCCTCTAATGAAAAACTGTTTTTT. It encodes CSARGQASNEKLFF.